This T cell receptor beta chain was obtained from a study of shared clonotypes between healthy human individuals. Whole-study results and caveats: Clonotype sharing across donors was expected to vary with sequencing depth. Inspection by rarefaction showed sorted-subset sequencing to be incomplete despite large depth. Several donors showed sharing of about 4.7% of naive CD4 clonotypes.

Trimming removed 7 bases from V and 4 bases from J, with 14 bases in between. Germline V gives CDR1 SGHAT, CDR2 FQNNGV. The CDR3 has 15 amino acids. Comment on this clone: What it binds is not known.

The assay was immunoSEQ multiplex PCR, and TCRdb's table has in-frame clones only and misses some. The table lists roughly 1,500,000 clones, 98% of them singletons. The sample taken for sequencing was naive CD4+ T cells sorted from blood. The subset: CD45RA+ positively selected. The gene calls are TRBV11-2 and TRBJ2-6; D is perhaps TRBD2 (5 bases). The TCR originated in a man younger than 45 in good health. The CDR3 reads CASTEGAAGANVLTF. In DNA, the CDR3 is TGTGCCAGCACCGAGGGAGCCGCCGGGGCCAACGTCCTGACTTTC.